What follows are 22 T cell receptor beta chains derived from one specimen sequenced in a study of T cell responses to AZD1222 COVID-19 vaccine. Assay: immunoSEQ multiplex PCR; the TCRdb copy retains only in-frame clones and omits some. The data contain 95,000 to 110,000 clones, over 90% of them seen just once; the ten biggest clones take up about 5%. This specimen consisted of peripheral blood, obtained on day 0 of AZD1222 vaccination. These receptor sequences come from an adult in good health.

J is TRBJ2-1 and V is TRBV2; D gene uncertain. Trimming took off 6 bases at V and 0 bases at J, with 9 bases between the two ends. This CDR3 comprises 14 residues. CDR1 is SNHLY and CDR2 is FYNNEI in the germline V gene. In nucleotides, the CDR3 is TGTGCCAGCAGGCCCGGAAGCTCCTACAATGAGCAGTTCTTC. This sequence encodes CASRPGSSYNEQFF.

The chain uses TRBV6-6 and TRBJ1-3, with D maybe TRBD1 (6 bases). CDR1 is MNHNY and CDR2 is SVGAGI in the germline V gene (reference sequence). The CDR3 spans 16 residues. V was trimmed by 5 bases and J by 2 bases, leaving 16 bases between them. The CDR3 is CASSKQGNGPGNTIYF. Written as DNA, the CDR3 is TGTGCCAGCAGTAAGCAGGGGAACGGCCCTGGAAACACCATATATTTT.

The chain is built from TRBV7-9 and TRBJ2-1, with D perhaps matching TRBD1 (6 bases). The CDR3 length is 13 residues. Germline loops: CDR1 SEHNR, CDR2 FQNEAQ (reference sequence). V was clipped by 2 bases and J by 5 bases, with 7 bases between them. CDR3 region: CASSLYRDNEQFF. For the CDR3, the DNA is TGTGCCAGCAGCTTATACAGGGACAATGAGCAGTTCTTC.

This clone has a single count. The chain has TRBV2 and TRBJ1-2, with D perhaps matching TRBD1 (6 bases). CDR1 is SNHLY and CDR2 is FYNNEI in the germline V gene. V was shortened by 6 bases and J by 4 bases, with 12 bases between the two germline ends. CDR3 size: 13 residues. The CDR3 DNA follows: TGTGCCAGCAGAAACACAGGGATCTATGGCTACACCTTC. Translating gives CASRNTGIYGYTF.

The chain is built from TRBV30 and TRBJ1-1, with no clear D. The ends were cut back, 5 bases at V and 1 base at J, with 11 bases in the middle. Looked up from germline, CDR1 is GTSNPN and CDR2 is SVGIG (reference sequence). The CDR3 extends over 13 amino acids. The chain's CDR3 is CAWATDSNTEAFF. CDR3 nucleotide sequence: TGTGCCTGGGCCACAGATTCGAACACTGAAGCTTTCTTT.

The table lists this clone with a few counts. The chain employs TRBV4-2 and TRBJ2-6; D gene ambiguous. This CDR3 comprises 17 residues. CDR1 and CDR2 (germline): LGHNA, YNFKEQ. V gave up 4 bases and J gave up 0 bases, with 13 bases separating them. The CDR3 region is CASSPRRTDSGANVLTF. CDR3 nucleotide sequence: TGTGCCAGCAGCCCGCGGCGGACCGACTCTGGGGCCAACGTCCTGACTTTC.

V usage is TRBV7-2 and J usage is TRBJ2-7, with D possibly TRBD2 on 6 matching bases. The CDR3 sequence is 17 residues long. In germline, CDR1 is SGHTA, CDR2 FQGNSA. Trimming pared 5 bases from V and 2 bases from J, leaving 22 bases between. The CDR3 coding sequence is TGTGCCAGCAGCGCGAGTGGTGCGCGGGACTTCCCCTACGAGCAGTACTTC. This codes for CASSASGARDFPYEQYF.

The V call is TRBV19, the J call TRBJ1-2; D might be TRBD1 (5 bases). The CDR3 runs 13 residues. V lost 5 bases to trimming and J lost 6 bases, with 13 bases between them. Per the germline V gene, CDR1 is LNHDA and CDR2 is SQIVND (reference sequence). The DNA of the CDR3 is TGTGCCAGTAGTCGGGCAGGGAGCGATGGCTACACCTTC. This gives the protein CASSRAGSDGYTF.

The chain has TRBV12-5 and TRBJ2-7; TRBD1 agrees at 8 bases. Unmatched junction bases numbered 11, after V lost 0 bases and J lost 4 bases. This CDR3 is built from 17 residues. Germline lookup yields CDR1 LGHNT and CDR2 FRNRAP. The CDR3 loop reads CASGLVVSIGQGYEQYF. In nucleotides, the CDR3 is TGTGCTAGTGGTTTGGTTGTAAGTATCGGACAGGGTTACGAGCAGTACTTC.

V is TRBV5-4 and J is TRBJ2-1; the match to TRBD2 covers 7 bases. The germline V gene encodes CDR1 SGHNT and CDR2 YYREEE (reference sequence). Trimming at V came to 1 base and at J to 8 bases, leaving 6 bases not matched to a gene. This CDR3 is 14 amino acids long. The CDR3 spells CASSLLSLADEQFF. The CDR3 DNA reads as TGTGCCAGCAGCTTGCTCTCTCTAGCGGATGAGCAGTTCTTC.

This rearrangement joins TRBV11-2 to TRBJ2-7; 10 bases map to TRBD2. CDR1 and CDR2 (germline): SGHAT, FQNNGV. Trimming at V came to 5 bases and at J to 6 bases, leaving 7 bases not matched to a gene. This CDR3 is 14 amino acids long. CDR3 residues: CASSPGLAVLEQYF. CDR3 sequence (DNA): TGTGCCAGCAGCCCAGGACTAGCGGTTCTCGAGCAGTACTTC.

The chain recombines TRBV7-2 with TRBJ1-6; D ambiguous. The CDR3 is 13 amino acids. V dropped 1 base and J dropped 12 bases, with 10 bases sitting between them. CDR1 SGHTA and CDR2 FQGNSA come from the germline V gene. For the CDR3, the DNA is TGTGCCAGCAGCTTAGTGGACGTGAGACCCCTCCACTTT. It is translated as CASSLVDVRPLHF.

The rearrangement joins TRBV18 to TRBJ1-2; the D is unclear. Between the trimmed V and J ends, which lost 3 bases and 2 bases, there was a span of 10 bases. Germline V gene sequence: CDR1 KGHSH, CDR2 LQKENI. The CDR3 extends over 14 amino acids. Written as DNA, the CDR3 is TGTGCCAGCTCACCGGGGAGCCGAAACTATGGCTACACCTTC. Protein: CASSPGSRNYGYTF.

J is TRBJ2-2 and V is TRBV5-1, with a weak D call TRBD1 (7 bases). This CDR3 has 17 residues. Germline V gene lookup returns CDR1 SGHRS and CDR2 YFSETQ. Deletions cut 3 bases from V and 3 bases from J, with 18 bases between. CDR3 sequence reads: CASSWTGALADTGELFF. The CDR3 DNA sequence: TGCGCCAGCAGCTGGACAGGTGCGTTAGCGGACACCGGGGAGCTGTTTTTT.

The chain uses TRBV5-1 and TRBJ2-7, with 9 bases aligning to TRBD1. In germline, CDR1 is SGHRS, CDR2 YFSETQ. The CDR3 extends over 15 amino acids. V lost 5 bases to trimming and J lost 4 bases; unmatched junction nucleotides: 10. The CDR3 DNA reads as TGCGCCAGCAGGATCCTCCCGGGACAGGGTTACGAGCAGTACTTC. It codes for CASRILPGQGYEQYF.

J is TRBJ1-6 and V is TRBV28; TRBD1 agrees at 8 bases. Germline lookup yields CDR1 MDHEN and CDR2 SYDVKM. V lost 6 bases, J lost 9 bases, and 7 bases stayed unmatched. CDR3 size: 14 residues. The CDR3, as DNA: TGTGCCAGCAGCCCTGACAGGGGTGGTTCACCCCTCCACTTT. It yields the protein CASSPDRGGSPLHF.

The J gene is TRBJ1-2, the V gene TRBV7-9; TRBD1 aligns across 8 bases. From germline, CDR1 is SEHNR and CDR2 FQNEAQ (reference sequence). The CDR3 contains 17 residues. The trim removed 1 base at V and 7 bases at J, leaving 14 bases unmatched. Here the CDR3 DNA reads TGTGCCAGCAGCTTAGGACGGCCTAAAACAGGGGGTTTTGGCTACACCTTC. Translation: CASSLGRPKTGGFGYTF.

The chain joins TRBV9 to TRBJ2-2, with D perhaps TRBD2 (6 bases). V was trimmed by 3 bases and J by 2 bases, leaving 14 bases between them. Germline V gene lookup returns CDR1 SGDLS and CDR2 YYNGEE. This CDR3 has 16 amino acids. CDR3 bases: TGTGCCAGCAGCGAAACTAGCTCGTTCAACACCGGGGAGCTGTTTTTT. Translated: CASSETSSFNTGELFF.

The genes are TRBV10-3 and TRBJ2-1; TRBD2 might be the D (6 bases). This CDR3 is 16 amino acids long. CDR1 ENHRY and CDR2 SYGVKD come from the germline V gene. V was clipped by 0 bases and J by 2 bases, with 11 bases between them. CDR3 amino acids: CAISESGGSTYNEQFF. In nucleotides, the CDR3 is TGTGCCATCAGTGAGTCGGGGGGTAGCACCTACAATGAGCAGTTCTTC.

The chain links TRBV7-9 to TRBJ2-7; either TRBD1 or TRBD2 may fit D (5 bases each). V lost 1 base and J 7 bases, leaving 11 bases between the germline ends. Germline-derived CDR1 and CDR2 are SEHNR and FQNEAQ (reference sequence). CDR3 length equals 13 residues. The CDR3 region has the DNA TGTGCCAGCAGCTTAGGGGGGTCCCTGGAGCAGTACTTC. Its protein is CASSLGGSLEQYF.

The chain uses TRBV9 and TRBJ1-2; D call uncertain. The CDR3 is 15 residues long. Between the trimmed V and J ends, which lost 4 bases and 2 bases, there was a span of 15 bases. CDR1 is SGDLS, CDR2 YYNGEE, per germline. The CDR3 region is CASSLGIGPNYGYTF. The CDR3 bases are TGTGCCAGCAGCTTGGGCATCGGGCCAAACTATGGCTACACCTTC.

Only a few counts were recorded for this clone. V is TRBV7-9 and J is TRBJ2-1; perhaps TRBD2 as D (5 bases). The germline CDR1 and CDR2 sequences are SEHNR and FQNEAQ (reference sequence). The CDR3 contains 13 residues. The ends were cut back, 1 base at V and 8 bases at J, with 9 bases in the middle. This CDR3 is CASSLGTRDEQFF. The CDR3 DNA follows: TGTGCCAGCAGCTTAGGTACTAGGGATGAGCAGTTCTTC.